One sample yielded the 32 T cell receptor beta chains listed below, sequenced in a study of blood T cell repertoires in COVID-19. Data came from immunoSEQ multiplex PCR; TCRdb stores just in-frame clones and leaves some out. The sample lists roughly 330,000 clones; around 90% were seen once. Sequencing used peripheral blood. All receptors derive from a man aged 25 to 40 with COVID-19, enrolled during active disease.

This clone was found once. The rearrangement uses TRBV20-1 and TRBJ2-2; 9 nucleotides match TRBD2. Trimming cost V 3 bases and J 5 bases; bases outside gene matches: 13. CDR3 length equals 17 residues. Germline loops: CDR1 DFQATT, CDR2 SNEGSKA (reference sequence). The CDR3 sequence: CSASEVAGDLLTGELFF. The CDR3 bases are TGCAGTGCTAGTGAAGTAGCGGGAGATCTCTTGACCGGGGAGCTGTTTTTT.

V and J are TRBV24-1 and TRBJ2-1; D unclear. The ends were cut back, 5 bases at V and 4 bases at J, with 11 bases in the middle. The length of the CDR3 is 14 residues. The germline gives CDR1 KGHDR, CDR2 SFDVKD. The CDR3, as DNA: TGTGCCACCAGTGGCGGCAGCAAGTACAATGAGCAGTTCTTC. As protein: CATSGGSKYNEQFF.

This chain uses TRBV7-9 with TRBJ1-2; TRBD1 matches at 9 bases. J was trimmed by 6 bases and V by 5 bases; bases with no gene match: 10. Germline CDR1 is SEHNR and CDR2 is FQNEAQ (reference sequence). The CDR3 has 15 amino acids. The CDR3 loop reads CASSPRDRARNGYTF. The CDR3 nucleotides are TGTGCCAGCAGCCCCCGGGACAGGGCGAGGAATGGCTACACCTTC.

The chain combines TRBV2 with TRBJ1-5, with D uncertain. From germline, CDR1 is SNHLY and CDR2 FYNNEI. The CDR3 length is 17 residues. V was clipped by 6 bases and J by 3 bases, with 21 bases between them. CDR3 in DNA: TGTGCCAGCAGGCCCCTACTAGGAGGCGGGGACAATCAGCCCCAGCATTTT. As protein: CASRPLLGGGDNQPQHF.

This chain links TRBV7-9 with TRBJ1-1; D is unresolved. Trimming removed 7 bases from V and 1 base from J, with 10 bases in between. In germline, CDR1 is SEHNR, CDR2 FQNEAQ (reference sequence). There are 13 residues in the CDR3. The CDR3 nucleotides are TGTGCCAGCACTCGCCAGAAGAACACTGAAGCTTTCTTT. Amino acid sequence: CASTRQKNTEAFF.

The V gene is TRBV19, the J gene TRBJ1-1; weak D call: TRBD1 (6 bases). V was cut by 9 bases and J by 1 base, with 18 bases left in between. CDR1 and CDR2 (germline): LNHDA, SQIVND (reference sequence). This CDR3 comprises 15 residues. The CDR3, as DNA: TGTGCCAGCAGTCTTCAGGTGGGGGCGAACACTGAAGCTTTCTTT. Translation: CASSLQVGANTEAFF.

The gene calls are TRBV3-1 (or the pseudogene TRBV3-2) and TRBJ2-3; 8 bases align to TRBD2. Germline CDR1 and CDR2: LGHDT and YNNKEL (reference sequence). The CDR3 sequence is 14 residues long. V was pared by 0 bases and J by 4 bases, with 0 bases of the junction left unmatched. The CDR3 loop is CASSQELAADTQYF. The CDR3 DNA is TGTGCCAGCAGCCAAGAACTAGCGGCAGATACGCAGTATTTT.

This sequence joins TRBV19 and TRBJ2-7, with 9 bases aligning to TRBD1. V gave up 7 bases and J gave up 6 bases; unmatched junction bases: 13. This CDR3 has 15 amino acids. The V gene's germline CDR1 is LNHDA and CDR2 SQIVND (reference sequence). The CDR3 sequence is CASILFGQGKGEQYF. The CDR3 DNA is TGTGCCAGTATCCTGTTCGGACAGGGGAAGGGCGAGCAGTACTTC.

About this clone: Additional DNA sequences in this sample encode the identical CDR3. This rearrangement joins TRBV7-2 to TRBJ2-3; D not certain. Trimming pared 1 base from V and 3 bases from J, leaving 8 bases between. Germline CDR1 SGHTA, CDR2 FQGNSA. This CDR3 comprises 14 residues. Here the CDR3 DNA reads TGTGCCAGCAGCTTAGGCGGCCAGACAGATACGCAGTATTTT. As protein: CASSLGGQTDTQYF.

The chain combines TRBV4-2 with TRBJ2-7, with 10 bases that match TRBD2. This CDR3 contains 16 residues. The germline V gene has CDR1 LGHNA and CDR2 YNFKEQ. Losses at the gene ends were 1 base for V and 5 bases for J; bases not matched to a gene: 8. Here the CDR3 reads CASSQGQGGLADEQYF. As DNA, the CDR3 is TGTGCCAGCAGCCAAGGTCAAGGTGGACTAGCGGACGAGCAGTACTTC.

Turning to this clone: This sample includes further DNA sequences coding for the same CDR3. V usage is TRBV28 and J usage is TRBJ2-7, with 10 nucleotides matching TRBD1. Germline values: CDR1 MDHEN, CDR2 SYDVKM. This CDR3 spans 15 amino acids. Trimming at V came to 5 bases and at J to 3 bases, leaving 7 bases not matched to a gene. The CDR3 DNA reads TGTGCCAGCAGTGCGCCGGGACAGGGGATCTACGAGCAGTACTTC. Its protein product is CASSAPGQGIYEQYF.

Here the CDR3 DNA reads TGTGCCAGCAGCGCGGAGGGGCTTACCGGGGGAGAGACCCAGTACTTC. Its protein product is CASSAEGLTGGETQYF. V is TRBV9 and J is TRBJ2-5; perhaps TRBD2 as D (6 bases). The CDR3 consists of 16 residues. From germline, CDR1 is SGDLS and CDR2 YYNGEE. The V end was cut by 3 bases, the J end by 4 bases, with 19 bases between.

The rearrangement joins TRBV7-8 to TRBJ1-2; D unresolved. Looked up from germline, CDR1 is SGHVS and CDR2 is FQNEAQ. The CDR3 spans 14 residues. V lost 5 bases, J lost 2 bases, and 12 bases lay in between. The CDR3: CASSPREGNYGYTF. In DNA form, the CDR3 reads TGTGCCAGCAGCCCCCGAGAGGGCAACTATGGCTACACCTTC.

This chain joins TRBV23-1 and TRBJ2-3; 7 bases map to TRBD2. TRBV23-1 is classed as an ORF, of uncertain function. V dropped 3 bases and J dropped 6; count of bases not matched to a gene: 9. This CDR3 has 15 residues. The CDR3 is CASSHGGGPRDTQYF. The CDR3 nucleotides are TGCGCCAGCAGTCATGGGGGAGGGCCGAGGGATACGCAGTATTTT.

The chain couples TRBV11-2 to TRBJ1-1, with TRBD1 matching over 9 bases. There are 15 residues in the CDR3. Germline V gene lookup returns CDR1 SGHAT and CDR2 FQNNGV. With V trimmed by 0 bases and J by 8 bases, 7 bases remained unmatched. The CDR3 region is CASSLESGTGREAFF. Here the CDR3 DNA reads TGTGCCAGCAGCTTAGAATCCGGGACAGGGCGAGAAGCTTTCTTT. Using reference TRBV11-2 and TRBJ1-1 for the parts outside the CDR3, the full variable domain is EAGVAQSPRYKIIEKRQSVAFWCNPISGHATLYWYQQILGQGPKLLIQFQNNGVVDDSQLPKDRFSAERLKGVDSTLKIQPAKLEDSAVYLCASSLESGTGREAFFGQGTRLTVV.

V usage is TRBV28 and J usage is TRBJ2-7; TRBD1 matches at 11 bases. The J segment lost 0 bases and the V segment lost 6 bases, leaving 7 bases of the junction unmatched. The CDR3 runs to 16 residues. The germline CDR1 and CDR2 sequences are MDHEN and SYDVKM. The CDR3 loop is CASSPAGTGGSYEQYF. As DNA, the CDR3 is TGTGCCAGCAGCCCCGCTGGGACAGGGGGCTCCTACGAGCAGTACTTC.

This clone appeared once. V is TRBV6-1 and J is TRBJ1-2; a possible D gene is TRBD1 (6 bases). V lost 1 base and J 4 bases, leaving 10 bases between the germline ends. Germline lookup yields CDR1 MNHNS and CDR2 SASEGT. This CDR3 contains 14 residues. The CDR3 DNA reads TGTGCCAGCAGTGAAGTAACAGGGAGCTATGGCTACACCTTC. Translating it yields CASSEVTGSYGYTF.

The J gene is TRBJ2-2, the V gene TRBV11-2, with TRBD2 identical over 10 bases. The V gene end was trimmed by 5 bases and the J gene end by 6 bases; junction bases not matched to a gene: 12. Germline lookup yields CDR1 SGHAT and CDR2 FQNNGV. There are 17 residues in the CDR3. CDR3 nucleotide sequence: TGTGCCAGCAGCCCCCCTCGATCTAGCGGGAGCTCCGGGGAGCTGTTTTTT. As protein: CASSPPRSSGSSGELFF.

This chain joins TRBV27 and TRBJ2-7; 7 bases agree with TRBD2. V dropped 0 bases and J dropped 2; count of bases not matched to a gene: 4. This CDR3 is built from 15 residues. The germline V gene has CDR1 MNHEY and CDR2 SMNVEV (reference sequence). The CDR3 region has the DNA TGTGCCAGCAGTTTATCGGGGGGGATCCCCTACGAGCAGTACTTC. Its translation is CASSLSGGIPYEQYF.

The gene calls are TRBV6-5 and TRBJ2-7, with a tentative D call TRBD2 (5 bases). V was pared by 0 bases and J by 2 bases, with 11 bases between. This CDR3 has 15 residues. The germline V gene encodes CDR1 MNHEY and CDR2 SVGAGI. The CDR3, as DNA: TGTGCCAGCAGTTACTCGAGCCGAGGGACCTACGAGCAGTACTTC. Protein sequence: CASSYSSRGTYEQYF.

The chain employs TRBV7-3 and TRBJ2-6; D ambiguous. The CDR3 consists of 14 residues. CDR1 is SGHTA, CDR2 FQGTGA, per germline. V was clipped by 5 bases and J by 0 bases, with 5 bases between them. The CDR3 DNA follows: TGTGCCAGCAGCGACAACTCTGGGGCCAACGTCCTGACTTTC. It encodes CASSDNSGANVLTF. Filled out from reference TRBV7-3 and TRBJ2-6, the complete variable domain reads GAGVSQTPSNKVTEKGKYVELRCDPISGHTALYWYRQSLGQGPEFLIYFQGTGAADDSGLPNDRFFAVRPEGSVSTLKIQRTERGDSAVYLCASSDNSGANVLTFGAGSRLTVL.

The rearrangement joins TRBV3-1 (or the pseudogene TRBV3-2) to TRBJ2-7; 9 bases agree with TRBD1. The CDR3 is 12 residues long. Germline assignment: CDR1 LGHDT and CDR2 YNNKEL (reference sequence). The V gene end was trimmed by 6 bases and the J gene end by 7 bases; junction bases not matched to a gene: 4. The CDR3 DNA is TGTGCCAGCAGTACAGGACAGGGGGAGCAGTACTTC. This encodes CASSTGQGEQYF.

This chain uses TRBV7-3 with TRBJ2-5; 9 bases are shared with TRBD1. V was pared by 5 bases and J by 2 bases, with 6 bases of the junction left unmatched. The CDR3 spans 15 residues. Germline V gene lookup returns CDR1 SGHTA and CDR2 FQGTGA. CDR3 coding DNA: TGTGCCAGCAGCGCGGCGGGGACAGGGCAAGAGACCCAGTACTTC. It is translated as CASSAAGTGQETQYF.

The V gene is TRBV7-8, the J gene TRBJ2-5; 12 positions agree with TRBD2. This CDR3 is built from 17 residues. Germline V gives CDR1 SGHVS, CDR2 FQNEAQ. V lost 2 bases to trimming and J lost 4 bases; unmatched junction nucleotides: 8. CDR3 bases: TGTGCCAGCAGCTTAAGGGCTAGCGGGGGGGGAGGAGAGACCCAGTACTTC. This codes for CASSLRASGGGGETQYF.

The chain combines TRBV7-9 with TRBJ2-7; 9 positions match TRBD2. The CDR3 has 15 amino acids. Looked up from germline, CDR1 is SEHNR and CDR2 is FQNEAQ (reference sequence). Unmatched junction bases numbered 9, after V lost 4 bases and J lost 5 bases. This CDR3 reads CASSSLAGDLDEQYF. Written as DNA, the CDR3 is TGTGCCAGCAGCTCCTTAGCGGGAGACCTAGACGAGCAGTACTTC.

The V gene is TRBV9, the J gene TRBJ2-4, with D maybe TRBD2 (7 bases). V gave up 4 bases and J gave up 6 bases, with 14 bases separating them. CDR1 is SGDLS and CDR2 is YYNGEE in the germline V gene. This CDR3 contains 14 residues. The CDR3 DNA reads TGTGCCAGCAGCCCTCGGGGAGGGGGAAACATTCAGTACTTC. Amino acid sequence: CASSPRGGGNIQYF.

The chain combines TRBV7-2 with TRBJ2-1; D not certain. The CDR3 consists of 16 residues. The germline V gene encodes CDR1 SGHTA and CDR2 FQGNSA. Deletions cut 1 base from V and 0 bases from J, with 10 bases between. CDR3 DNA sequence: TGTGCCAGCAGCTTAGGGGCAGCCACCTCCTACAATGAGCAGTTCTTC. It is translated as CASSLGAATSYNEQFF. The complete variable domain, with remaining parts taken from reference TRBV7-2 and TRBJ2-1, reads GAGVSQSPSNKVTEKGKDVELRCDPISGHTALYWYRQSLGQGLEFLIYFQGNSAPDKSGLPSDRFSAERTGGSVSTLTIQRTQQEDSAVYLCASSLGAATSYNEQFFGPGTRLTVL.

V is TRBV27 and J is TRBJ1-2, with D perhaps matching TRBD1 (6 bases). Germline V gene lookup returns CDR1 MNHEY and CDR2 SMNVEV (reference sequence). Trimming cost V 7 bases and J 3 bases, with 15 bases left between them. The CDR3 runs to 14 residues. The CDR3 DNA reads as TGTGCCAGCAAGAAAGGGGGGGGCTACTATGGCTACACCTTC. Translated: CASKKGGGYYGYTF.

This chain connects TRBV3-1 (or the pseudogene TRBV3-2) to TRBJ2-6, with D uncertain. Germline V CDR1 and CDR2: LGHDT, YNNKEL (reference sequence). Deletions cut 4 bases from V and 0 bases from J, with 10 bases between. The CDR3 is 16 residues long. In DNA, the CDR3 is TGTGCCAGCAGCCCCCCACGGAGCTCTGGGGCCAACGTCCTGACTTTC. Amino acid sequence: CASSPPRSSGANVLTF.

CDR3: CASSLEASGPAYEQYF. The DNA of the CDR3 is TGTGCCAGCAGCTTAGAGGCTAGCGGGCCAGCCTACGAGCAGTACTTC. This chain connects TRBV7-2 to TRBJ2-7, with 8 positions matching TRBD2. This CDR3 has 16 residues. The germline gives CDR1 SGHTA, CDR2 FQGNSA. V shed 1 base and J 2 bases; nucleotides not matched to a gene: 7.

The genes are TRBV4-3 and TRBJ1-2; 9 positions agree with TRBD1. Trimming at V came to 5 bases and at J to 4 bases, leaving 5 bases not matched to a gene. The CDR3 length is 14 residues. Germline CDR1 and CDR2: LGHNA and YSLEER. CDR3 residues: CASSDGTGLYGYTF. The CDR3, as DNA: TGCGCCAGCAGCGATGGGACAGGGCTCTATGGCTACACCTTC.

The chain links TRBV19 to TRBJ2-7; TRBD2 aligns across 10 bases. Per germline, CDR1 LNHDA and CDR2 SQIVND (reference sequence). V trimming: 1 base; J trimming: 1 base; junction bases outside the gene matches: 10. This CDR3 region has 18 residues. The CDR3 sequence is CASSIVASGRYPSYEQYF. For the CDR3, the DNA is TGTGCCAGTAGTATAGTTGCTAGCGGGAGATATCCTTCCTACGAGCAGTACTTC.